This TCR beta chain was found in a study of T-cell memory formation after mild COVID-19. In TCRdb, the 5' RACE reads were re-called with MiXCR into one record per CDR3 protein. The sample lists 58,000 or so distinct CDR3 sequences; roughly 25% were seen once. The CDR3 runs to 11 residues. The V gene lost 7 bases and the J gene lost 7 bases, with 11 bases spanning the gap. In germline, CDR1 is MGHDK, CDR2 SYGVNS. Sequenced input: PBMCs or a T cell subset sorted from them (not recorded which). This rearrangement joins TRBV25-1 to TRBJ2-7; maybe TRBD2 (5 bases). The TCR sequence derives from a man younger than 30 who had mild COVID-19 (a few samples of this study predate the infection). Cell type and time point are not known. The CDR3, as DNA: TGTGCCAGCACAGGAGGTGGAGAGCAGTACGTC. Translated: CASTGGGEQYV.